This TCR beta chain was observed in a study of CD8+ T cells in alopecia areata. Study details: Those patients who were treated received oral tofacitinib, which was given at 5 to 10 mg twice daily for moderate-to-severe alopecia areata.

This clone was seen a few times. What it recognizes is unknown. Other DNA sequences within the sample encode an identical CDR3. Extracted RNA was reverse transcribed, and the resulting cDNA served as sequencing template. TCRdb's copy holds only in-frame clones and misses some; the assay was immunoSEQ multiplex PCR. The repertoire holds some 110,000 clones, with less than 45% as singletons. Study-wide points: There were also resident alphabeta T cells of normal skin sequenced in scalp samples.

The sample taken for sequencing was CD4+ T cells sorted from blood. The TCR originated in a human donor with alopecia areata.

CDR3 nucleotides: TGCGCCAGCAGCCAAGACCCGGGACCTTACGAGCAGTACTTC. It encodes CASSQDPGPYEQYF. The gene calls are TRBV4-3 and TRBJ2-7; the D call may be TRBD1 or TRBD2 (5 bases each). The germline V gene has CDR1 LGHNA and CDR2 YSLEER. Between the trimmed V and J ends, which lost 0 bases and 4 bases, there was a span of 10 bases. The length of the CDR3 is 14 residues.